This T cell receptor (beta chain) was recorded in a study of blood T cell repertoires in COVID-19. For the study at large: Spain, Italy and the United States supplied samples that represented acute and convalescent COVID-19.

Seattle enrolled patients during active infection and tracked them longitudinally. Methods used by the authors: Amplification of reference gene primers provided the estimated nucleated cell counts. Libraries were prepared by immunoSEQ multiplex PCR; TCRdb keeps only in-frame clonotypes and omits some of them. From that table come the V and J calls and clone size; the DNA was used to work out D and trimming. The sample includes some 300,000 clones, around 91% of them seen just once. Between the trimmed V and J ends, which lost 1 base and 0 bases, there was a span of 10 bases. The CDR3 contains 17 residues. Germline V CDR1 and CDR2: SGHVS, FNYEAQ.

This clonotype was obtained from a woman aged 40 to 50 with COVID-19, enrolled during active disease. The V and J genes are TRBV7-6 and TRBJ1-6; D not certain. What was sequenced was peripheral blood. CDR3 sequence (DNA): TGTGCCAGCAGCTTAGTCTCCGGTTTCTCCTATAATTCACCCCTCCACTTT. Translation gives CASSLVSGFSYNSPLHF.